Shown below are 8 T cell receptor beta chains from a single sample sequenced in a study of blood T cells in healthy people across ages. It was with a sample-barcoded 5' primer and a J-beta primer mix that a second PCR of roughly 7 to 11 cycles was run. Via MiXCR, TCRdb re-called the 5' RACE reads, giving one row per CDR3 protein. This sample yields about 780,000 distinct CDR3 sequences, of which about 42% are seen a single time; 15% to 20% belongs to the top ten. The sample was blood. The receptors here all came from a man aged 80 or over in good health.

In DNA form, the CDR3 reads TGTGCCAGCAGCCAACAGTACAGGGCCAGGACCCAGTACTTC. Amino acid sequence: CASSQQYRARTQYF. The chain employs TRBV14 and TRBJ2-5, with D possibly being TRBD1 (6 bases). V was shortened by 2 bases and J by 7 bases, with 14 bases between the two germline ends. In germline, CDR1 is SGHDN, CDR2 FVKESK. The CDR3 is made up of 14 amino acids.

This clonotype was picked up a small number of times. The chain has TRBV6-5 and TRBJ2-7, with TRBD2 matching over 14 bases. The V and J ends lost 4 bases and 1 base, in that order; junction bases with no gene match: 0. CDR1 is MNHEY and CDR2 is SVGAGI in the germline V gene. This CDR3 has 15 residues. The DNA of the CDR3 is TGTGCCAGCAGTTGGACTAGCGGGAGGTCCTACGAGCAGTACTTC. This encodes CASSWTSGRSYEQYF.

This clonotype was counted only a few times. The chain carries TRBV29-1 and TRBJ2-3, with 8 nucleotides matching TRBD1. Germline CDR1 is SQVTM and CDR2 is ANQGSEA. Trimming removed 0 bases from V and 6 bases from J; junction bases left unmatched: 5. CDR3 size: 14 residues. CDR3 DNA sequence: TGCAGCGTTGAAGACCAGGGGGCATATGATACGCAGTATTTT. It is translated as CSVEDQGAYDTQYF.

This clonotype was seen only a few times. This rearrangement joins TRBV25-1 to TRBJ2-7; D gene ambiguous. Germline V CDR1 and CDR2: MGHDK, SYGVNS. The CDR3 is made up of 14 amino acids. Trimming pared 5 bases from V and 5 bases from J, leaving 16 bases between. The chain's CDR3 is CASSRNSQANEQYF. The CDR3 DNA reads as TGTGCCAGCAGTCGGAACAGCCAGGCGAACGAGCAGTACTTC.

This rearrangement joins TRBV7-9 to TRBJ2-5; TRBD2 aligns across 11 bases. Germline lookup yields CDR1 SEHNR and CDR2 FQNEAQ (reference sequence). The ends lost 4 bases at V and 11 bases at J; junction bases unmatched: 15. The length of the CDR3 is 16 residues. The CDR3 DNA reads as TGTGCCAGCAGCTCGGCGACTAGCGGGAAGTACAATGAGCAGTACTTC. It encodes CASSSATSGKYNEQYF.

J is TRBJ1-4 and V is TRBV5-5, with TRBD1 identical over 9 bases. The CDR3 contains 14 residues. The V and J ends lost 4 bases and 7 bases, in that order; junction bases with no gene match: 5. The germline V gene encodes CDR1 SGHKS and CDR2 YYEKEE (reference sequence). Here the CDR3 DNA reads TGTGCCAGCAGCGCGACAGGGGGTTTTGAAAAACTGTTTTTT. It is translated as CASSATGGFEKLFF.

CDR3 residues: CSALGGGGAEAFF. CDR3 DNA: TGCAGTGCTCTCGGGGGGGGAGGCGCTGAAGCTTTCTTT. The V gene is TRBV20-1, the J gene TRBJ1-1; tentatively, D is TRBD1 (5 bases). V lost 5 bases to trimming and J lost 6 bases, with 16 bases between them. The CDR3 is 13 residues long. Per the germline V gene, CDR1 is DFQATT and CDR2 is SNEGSKA (reference sequence).

This clonotype was seen a few times. The V and J genes are TRBV5-6 and TRBJ1-3, with D perhaps TRBD1 (6 bases). Germline loops: CDR1 SGHDT, CDR2 YYEEEE. Trimming removed 1 base from V and 2 bases from J, with 10 bases in between. The CDR3 contains 15 residues. CDR3: CASSLKQGTGNTIYF. CDR3 nucleotides: TGTGCCAGCAGCTTGAAACAGGGTACTGGAAACACCATATATTTT.